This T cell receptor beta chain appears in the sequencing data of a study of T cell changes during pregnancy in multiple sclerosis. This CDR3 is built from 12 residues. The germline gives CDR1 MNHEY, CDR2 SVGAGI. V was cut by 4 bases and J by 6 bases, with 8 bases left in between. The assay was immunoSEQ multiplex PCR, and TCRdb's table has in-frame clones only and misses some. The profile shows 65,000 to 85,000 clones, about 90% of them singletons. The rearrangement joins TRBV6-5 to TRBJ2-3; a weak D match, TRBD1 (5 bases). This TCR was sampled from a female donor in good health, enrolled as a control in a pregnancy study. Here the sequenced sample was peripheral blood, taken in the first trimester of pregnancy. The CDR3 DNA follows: TGTGCCAGCAGTTCAGGGCCGGATACGCAGTATTTT. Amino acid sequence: CASSSGPDTQYF.